This passage covers 16 T cell receptor beta chains from one sample sequenced in a study of Tregs in tolerant kidney transplant recipients (dated 2019 in TCRdb). The protocol used for the library was the immunoSEQ multiplex PCR assay. TCRdb's version of the immuneACCESS table is confined to in-frame rearrangements and falls short of the full clone set. An unresolved V gene accounts for under half of the shortfall where checked; the remainder is of unknown origin. Across this sample there are 80,000 or so clones, with roughly 91% seen only once. More than 1.5% of the sample is taken by the ten largest. The transplants used related donors with nonmyeloablative bone marrow transplantation, and mixed chimerism in the human trials was transient. Material: CD4+ T cells from blood (PBMCs), obtained 24 months after the transplant. The origin of the receptors is a human patient who received a combined kidney and bone marrow transplant. Some T cells may have been brought in with the graft after a transplant.

V gene TRBV4-1 combines with J gene TRBJ2-7, with D tentatively TRBD2 (6 bases). V gave up 0 bases and J gave up 5 bases, with 11 bases separating them. The germline gives CDR1 MGHRA, CDR2 YSYEKL. This CDR3 has 14 amino acids. The CDR3 spells CASSQESGGHEQYF. The CDR3, as DNA: TGCGCCAGCAGCCAAGAGTCCGGGGGACACGAGCAGTACTTC.

This clone was seen only once. This sequence joins TRBV19 and TRBJ2-6; 7 bases align to TRBD1. The trim removed 3 bases at V and 4 bases at J, leaving 15 bases unmatched. This CDR3 spans 19 amino acids. Germline values: CDR1 LNHDA, CDR2 SQIVND (reference sequence). Here the CDR3 DNA reads TGTGCCAGTAGTATTCCACCCGGGACAGAAAGGGCAGGGGCCAACGTCCTGACTTTC. It translates to CASSIPPGTERAGANVLTF.

The chain recombines TRBV19 with TRBJ1-1; TRBD1 agrees at 9 bases. From germline, CDR1 is LNHDA and CDR2 SQIVND (reference sequence). There are 13 residues in the CDR3. V lost 7 bases, J lost 6 bases, and 6 bases stayed unmatched. The DNA of the CDR3 is TGTGCCAGTATGGGACAGGGAACTTCTGAAGCTTTCTTT. It translates to CASMGQGTSEAFF.

The CDR3 DNA reads TGCAGCGCCACGACGTCGGGGGAAGGCTACACCTTC. This codes for CSATTSGEGYTF. This chain links TRBV29-1 with TRBJ1-2; D is perhaps TRBD1 (5 bases). The CDR3 totals 12 residues. The germline V gene has CDR1 SQVTM and CDR2 ANQGSEA. The germline V and J ends were trimmed by 7 bases and 8 bases, with 17 bases remaining between them. The whole variable domain, remainder taken from reference TRBV29-1 and TRBJ1-2, is SAVISQKPSRDICQRGTSLTIQCQVDSQVTMMFWYRQQPGQSLTLIATANQGSEATYESGFVIDKFPISRPNLTFSTLTVSNMSPEDSSIYLCSATTSGEGYTFGSGTRLTVV.

Concerning this clone: The germline gene is not matched at one end of the junction; a read error may be the cause. The chain links TRBV7-2 to TRBJ2-5; D possibly corresponds to TRBD2 (6 bases). The CDR3 sequence is 16 residues long. Germline V gene sequence: CDR1 SGHTA, CDR2 FQGNSA. In nucleotides, the CDR3 is TGTGCCAGCAACTTACGGCCAGCGGGCCCCCAAGAGACCCAGTACTTC. It is translated as CASNLRPAGPQETQYF. Supplemented by reference TRBV7-2 and TRBJ2-5, the full variable domain reads GAGVSQSPSNKVTEKGKDVELRCDPISGHTALYWYRQSLGQGLEFLIYFQGNSAPDKSGLPSDRFSAERTGGSVSTLTIQRTQQEDSAVYLCASNLRPAGPQETQYFGPGTRLLVL.

The chain carries TRBV6-5 and TRBJ1-1; D is unresolved. CDR1 and CDR2 (germline): MNHEY, SVGAGI. The ends were cut back, 1 base at V and 1 base at J, with 7 bases in the middle. This CDR3 has 14 amino acids. DNA for the CDR3: TGTGCCAGCAGTTACTTCAGACAGAACACTGAAGCTTTCTTT. It encodes CASSYFRQNTEAFF.

This clone was seen a few times. The chain joins TRBV19 to TRBJ2-3; a weak D match, TRBD2 (5 bases). Trimming took off 5 bases at V and 1 base at J, with 13 bases between the two ends. The CDR3 loop spans 15 amino acids. Germline-derived CDR1 and CDR2 are LNHDA and SQIVND (reference sequence). CDR3 DNA sequence: TGTGCCAGTAGTTCTAGCCAAACAGGCACAGATACGCAGTATTTT. It yields the protein CASSSSQTGTDTQYF. Using reference TRBV19 and TRBJ2-3 for the parts outside the CDR3, the full variable domain is DGGITQSPKYLFRKEGQNVTLSCEQNLNHDAMYWYRQDPGQGLRLIYYSQIVNDFQKGDIAEGYSVSREKKESFPLTVTSAQKNPTAFYLCASSSSQTGTDTQYFGPGTRLTVL.

The rearrangement links TRBV20-1 to TRBJ1-2; D uncertain. CDR3 length: 11 amino acids. Trimming pared 1 base from V and 4 bases from J, leaving 4 bases between. The germline CDR1 and CDR2 sequences are DFQATT and SNEGSKA (reference sequence). The CDR3 DNA reads as TGCAGTGCTAGAGTAGTCTATGGCTACACCTTC. Its translation is CSARVVYGYTF.

The chain combines TRBV14 with TRBJ2-5; TRBD1 matches 8 bases. The CDR3 has 16 residues. The V and J ends lost 4 bases and 5 bases, in that order; junction bases with no gene match: 12. Germline V CDR1 and CDR2: SGHDN, FVKESK. The CDR3 loop reads CASSRTQGALRETQYF. CDR3 nucleotides: TGTGCCAGCAGCCGTACCCAGGGGGCGTTAAGGGAGACCCAGTACTTC.

This chain joins TRBV14 and TRBJ1-5; TRBD1 is a possible D gene (5 bases). V lost 0 bases, J lost 2 bases, and 14 bases lay in between. CDR1 is SGHDN, CDR2 FVKESK, per germline. The CDR3 covers 17 residues. CDR3 sequence (DNA): TGTGCCAGCAGCCAAGATTTCGGGGGAATGCGCAATCAGCCCCAGCATTTT. Amino acid sequence: CASSQDFGGMRNQPQHF.

This chain joins TRBV18 and TRBJ2-2; no clear D gene. CDR1 is KGHSH, CDR2 LQKENI, per germline. The CDR3 consists of 15 residues. The V and J ends lost 1 base and 1 base respectively, with 7 bases between them. The CDR3 nucleotides read TGTGCCAGCTCACCACGCAGTATGAACACCGGGGAGCTGTTTTTT. As protein: CASSPRSMNTGELFF.

V is TRBV27 and J is TRBJ2-1, with 9 nucleotides matching TRBD1. V shed 3 bases, J shed 4 bases, and the junction held 4 bases outside the gene matches. Germline lookup yields CDR1 MNHEY and CDR2 SMNVEV (reference sequence). The CDR3 loop spans 15 amino acids. The CDR3 spells CASSFGTGTYNEQFF. In DNA, the CDR3 is TGTGCCAGCAGTTTCGGGACAGGGACATACAATGAGCAGTTCTTC.

This sequence joins TRBV7-2 and TRBJ2-7; D perhaps matches TRBD1 (6 bases). The germline gives CDR1 SGHTA, CDR2 FQGNSA. The CDR3 is 13 residues long. Trimming pared 1 base from V and 3 bases from J, leaving 7 bases between. CDR3 loop: CASSLGTVYEQYF. CDR3 DNA sequence: TGTGCCAGCAGCTTAGGGACAGTCTACGAGCAGTACTTC.

The chain is built from TRBV7-2 and TRBJ2-7; D remains unclear. The germline gives CDR1 SGHTA, CDR2 FQGNSA. Trimming took off 1 base at V and 2 bases at J, with 12 bases between the two ends. The CDR3 has 15 residues. CDR3 sequence (DNA): TGTGCCAGCAGCTTAGTTCCACTGCCCACCTACGAGCAGTACTTC. It yields the protein CASSLVPLPTYEQYF.

This chain uses TRBV7-2 with TRBJ2-5; TRBD1 aligns across 10 bases. The J call could be wrong; TRBJ2-7 is a better fit for the DNA end. This CDR3 has 14 amino acids. Germline V gene sequence: CDR1 SGHTA, CDR2 FQGNSA. The CDR3 nucleotides read TGTGCCAGCAGCTTACGGGACAGGGGCTACGAGCAGTACTTC. Translated: CASSLRDRGYEQYF.

The gene calls are TRBV7-3 and TRBJ2-1, with D maybe TRBD2 (5 bases). The CDR3 contains 13 residues. CDR1 and CDR2 (germline): SGHTA, FQGTGA. V was trimmed by 2 bases and J by 7 bases, leaving 9 bases between them. In DNA, the CDR3 is TGTGCCAGCAGCTTACTAGCCCAGAATGAGCAGTTCTTC. Its translation is CASSLLAQNEQFF.